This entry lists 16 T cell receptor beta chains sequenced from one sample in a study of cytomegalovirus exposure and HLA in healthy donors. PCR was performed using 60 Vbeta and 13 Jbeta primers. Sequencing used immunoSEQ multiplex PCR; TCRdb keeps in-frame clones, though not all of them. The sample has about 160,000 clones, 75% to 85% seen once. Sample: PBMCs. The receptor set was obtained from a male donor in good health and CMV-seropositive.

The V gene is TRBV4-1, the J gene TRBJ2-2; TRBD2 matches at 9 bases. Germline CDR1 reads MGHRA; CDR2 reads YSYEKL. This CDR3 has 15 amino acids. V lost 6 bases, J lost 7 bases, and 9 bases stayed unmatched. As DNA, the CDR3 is TGCGCCAGCAGTTGGTATAGCGGGGGCGGCGGGGAGCTGTTTTTT. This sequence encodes CASSWYSGGGGELFF.

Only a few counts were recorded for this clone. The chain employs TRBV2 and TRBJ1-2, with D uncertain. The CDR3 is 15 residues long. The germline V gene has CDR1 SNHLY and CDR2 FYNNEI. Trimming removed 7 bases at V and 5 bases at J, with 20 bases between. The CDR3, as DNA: TGTGCCAGCAATGGTCCCGCGGAGTTCGGGTATGGCTACACCTTC. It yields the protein CASNGPAEFGYGYTF.

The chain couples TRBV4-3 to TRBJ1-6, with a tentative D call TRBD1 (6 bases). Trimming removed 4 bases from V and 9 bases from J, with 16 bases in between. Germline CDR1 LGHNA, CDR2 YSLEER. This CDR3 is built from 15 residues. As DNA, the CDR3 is TGCGCCAGCAGCCCTAATCAGGGGACCTCTTCACCCCTCCACTTT. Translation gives CASSPNQGTSSPLHF.

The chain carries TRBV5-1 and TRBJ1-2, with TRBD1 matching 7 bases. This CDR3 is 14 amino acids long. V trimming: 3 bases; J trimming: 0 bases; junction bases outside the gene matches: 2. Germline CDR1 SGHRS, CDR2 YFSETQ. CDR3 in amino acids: CASSSGQPNYGYTF. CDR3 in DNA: TGCGCCAGCAGCTCGGGACAGCCTAACTATGGCTACACCTTC.

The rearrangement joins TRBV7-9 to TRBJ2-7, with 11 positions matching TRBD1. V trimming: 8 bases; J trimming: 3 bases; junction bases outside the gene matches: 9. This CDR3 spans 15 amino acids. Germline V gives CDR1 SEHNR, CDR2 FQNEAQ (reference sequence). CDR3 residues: CASGLRGTGGYEQYF. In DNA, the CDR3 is TGTGCCAGCGGATTACGGGGGACAGGGGGCTACGAGCAGTACTTC. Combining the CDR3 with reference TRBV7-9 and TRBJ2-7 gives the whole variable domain DTGVSQNPRHKITKRGQNVTFRCDPISEHNRLYWYRQTLGQGPEFLTYFQNEAQLEKSRLLSDRFSAERPKGSFSTLEIQRTEQGDSAMYLCASGLRGTGGYEQYFGPGTRLTVT.

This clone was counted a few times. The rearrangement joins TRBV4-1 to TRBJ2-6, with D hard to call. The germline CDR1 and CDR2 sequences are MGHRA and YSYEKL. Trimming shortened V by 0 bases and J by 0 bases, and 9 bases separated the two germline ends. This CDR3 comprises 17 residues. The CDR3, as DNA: TGCGCCAGCAGCCAAGAGGTCGGCGGCTCTGGGGCCAACGTCCTGACTTTC. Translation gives CASSQEVGGSGANVLTF.

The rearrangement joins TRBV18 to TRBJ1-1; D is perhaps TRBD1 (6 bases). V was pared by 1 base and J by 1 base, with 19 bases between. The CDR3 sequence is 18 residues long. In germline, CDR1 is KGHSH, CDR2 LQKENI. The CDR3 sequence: CASSPLRGVSRGNTEAFF. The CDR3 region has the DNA TGTGCCAGCTCACCACTCAGGGGAGTCTCACGGGGGAACACTGAAGCTTTCTTT.

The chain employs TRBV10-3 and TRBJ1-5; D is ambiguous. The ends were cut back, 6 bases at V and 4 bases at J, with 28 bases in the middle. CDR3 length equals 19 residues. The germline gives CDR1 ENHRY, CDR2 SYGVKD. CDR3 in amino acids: CAIRGGIGSQAAGNQPQHF. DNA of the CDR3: TGTGCCATCAGGGGAGGGATTGGATCTCAGGCTGCGGGGAATCAGCCCCAGCATTTT.

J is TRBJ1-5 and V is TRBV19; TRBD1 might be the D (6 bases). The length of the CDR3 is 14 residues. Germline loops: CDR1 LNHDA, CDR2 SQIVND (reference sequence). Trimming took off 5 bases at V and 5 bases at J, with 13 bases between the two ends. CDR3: CASSPGTLYQPQHF. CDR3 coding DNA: TGTGCCAGTAGTCCCGGGACACTTTATCAGCCCCAGCATTTT.

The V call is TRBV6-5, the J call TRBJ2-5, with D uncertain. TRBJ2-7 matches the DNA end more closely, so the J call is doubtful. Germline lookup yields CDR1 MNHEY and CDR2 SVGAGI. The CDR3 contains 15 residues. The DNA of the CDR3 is TGTGCCAGCAGTTACGAACAGAGTGGCTCCTACGAGCAGTACTTC. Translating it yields CASSYEQSGSYEQYF.

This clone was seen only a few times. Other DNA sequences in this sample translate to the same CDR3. The CDR3 is CASSLGGTGELFF. The DNA of the CDR3 is TGTGCCAGCAGCTTGGGCGGTACCGGGGAGCTGTTTTTT. The V call is TRBV5-6, the J call TRBJ2-2; D call uncertain. V shed 0 bases and J shed 5 bases, with 5 bases lying between them. The germline CDR1 and CDR2 sequences are SGHDT and YYEEEE. The CDR3 has 13 amino acids.

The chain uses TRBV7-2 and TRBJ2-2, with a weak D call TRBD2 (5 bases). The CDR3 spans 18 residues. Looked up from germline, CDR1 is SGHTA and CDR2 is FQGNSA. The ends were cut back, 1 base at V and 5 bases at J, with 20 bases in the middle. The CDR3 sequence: CASSLVPHLRGWTGELFF. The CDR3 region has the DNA TGTGCCAGCAGCTTAGTTCCCCACCTGAGAGGGTGGACCGGGGAGCTGTTTTTT.

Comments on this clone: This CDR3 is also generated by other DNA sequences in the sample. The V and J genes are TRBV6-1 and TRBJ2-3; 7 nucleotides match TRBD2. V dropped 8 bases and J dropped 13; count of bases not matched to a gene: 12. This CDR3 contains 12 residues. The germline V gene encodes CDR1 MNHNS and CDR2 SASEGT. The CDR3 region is CASALGGEGEYF. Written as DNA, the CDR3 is TGTGCCAGCGCCCTTGGGGGGGAAGGGGAGTATTTT.

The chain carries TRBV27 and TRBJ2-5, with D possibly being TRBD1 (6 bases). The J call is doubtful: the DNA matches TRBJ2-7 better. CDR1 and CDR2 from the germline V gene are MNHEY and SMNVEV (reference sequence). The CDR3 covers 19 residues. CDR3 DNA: TGTGCCAGCAGTTTATTGTATCCCGCCCAACAGGGTGGTGAGTACGAGCAGTACTTC. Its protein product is CASSLLYPAQQGGEYEQYF.

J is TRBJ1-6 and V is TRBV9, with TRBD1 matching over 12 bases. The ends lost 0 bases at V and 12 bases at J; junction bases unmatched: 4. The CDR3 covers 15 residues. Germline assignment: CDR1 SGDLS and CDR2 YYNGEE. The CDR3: CASSVGRDRGRPLHF. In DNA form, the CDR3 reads TGTGCCAGCAGCGTAGGACGGGACAGGGGGCGACCCCTCCACTTT.

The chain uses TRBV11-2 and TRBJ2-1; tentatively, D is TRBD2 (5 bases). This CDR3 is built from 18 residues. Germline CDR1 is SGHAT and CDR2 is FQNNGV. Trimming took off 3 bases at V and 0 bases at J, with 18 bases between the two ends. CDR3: CASSLAPMRVSSYNEQFF. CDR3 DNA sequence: TGTGCCAGCAGCTTGGCTCCGATGCGGGTGAGCTCCTACAATGAGCAGTTCTTC.